Described below is a single T cell receptor beta chain sequence and its context. Other DNA sequences in the sample encode the same CDR3. This sample stems from a study of blood T cell repertoires in COVID-19. Overall study context: Samples taken during acute and convalescent COVID-19 were collected in the United States, Italy and Spain. PBMCs, B-cell-depleted T cells, or T cells provided the cDNA or gDNA that made up the material.

In the authors' methods: Amplifying reference gene primers gave estimates of nucleated cell counts. The assay was immunoSEQ multiplex PCR, and TCRdb's table has in-frame clones only and misses some. V and J calls plus clone size are reproduced from that table; the DNA served to infer D and trimming. This repertoire shows roughly 110,000 clones, 75% to 90% found once; its top ten account for approximately 8.1%. Germline CDR1 and CDR2: LGHDT and YNNKEL (reference sequence). The CDR3 loop spans 15 amino acids. Losses at the gene ends were 3 bases for V and 1 base for J; bases not matched to a gene: 4. The J gene is TRBJ1-1, the V gene TRBV3-1 (or the pseudogene TRBV3-2), with TRBD1 matching 8 bases. The material sequenced was peripheral blood. This receptor was taken from a middle-aged woman with acute or convalescent COVID-19. The CDR3 region has the DNA TGTGCCAGCAGCCAGGCGGACAGGGCGAACACTGAAGCTTTCTTT. Translated, it gives CASSQADRANTEAFF.